The 12 T cell receptor beta chains reported below all come from one sample, sequenced in a study of blood T cells in healthy people across ages. Together with a sample-barcoded 5' primer, a J-beta primer mix was included in a second PCR lasting 7 to 11 cycles. TCRdb redid the calling of the 5' RACE reads with MiXCR, one entry per CDR3 protein. The profile shows 700,000 to 950,000 distinct CDR3 sequences, 40% to 45% of them singletons. Material for sequencing was blood. The receptors derive from a woman aged 60-75 years in good health.

V is TRBV7-9 and J is TRBJ1-6; possible D gene TRBD1, 6 bases. Germline CDR1 reads SEHNR; CDR2 reads FQNEAQ (reference sequence). Trimming took off 4 bases at V and 10 bases at J, with 17 bases between the two ends. The CDR3 has 15 amino acids. The DNA for the CDR3 is TGTGCCAGCAGCTCGGACAGCCTCCCACGATCACCCCTCCACTTT. The encoded protein is CASSSDSLPRSPLHF.

This chain connects TRBV29-1 to TRBJ2-6; no firm D call. The CDR3 runs to 14 residues. Germline CDR1 and CDR2: SQVTM and ANQGSEA. With 4 bases removed from V and 0 bases from J, the gap between germline ends came to 7 bases. The CDR3 DNA reads as TGCAGCGTTGGGCAGAGCTCTGGGGCCAACGTCCTGACTTTC. This sequence encodes CSVGQSSGANVLTF.

J is TRBJ2-1 and V is TRBV7-2, with 8 bases matching TRBD2. V shed 4 bases, J shed 13 bases, and the junction held 9 bases outside the gene matches. This CDR3 spans 13 amino acids. CDR1 is SGHTA, CDR2 FQGNSA, per germline. The CDR3 DNA reads TGTGCCAGCAGCTCCCGACTAGCGTCCTATCAGTTCTTC. Amino acids: CASSSRLASYQFF. Using reference TRBV7-2 and TRBJ2-1 for the parts outside the CDR3, the full variable domain is GAGVSQSPSNKVTEKGKDVELRCDPISGHTALYWYRQSLGQGLEFLIYFQGNSAPDKSGLPSDRFSAERTGGSVSTLTIQRTQQEDSAVYLCASSSRLASYQFFGPGTRLTVL.

Comments on this clonotype: The germline gene is not matched at one end of the junction; a read error may be the cause. The rearrangement joins TRBV25-1 to TRBJ1-2; D might be TRBD1 (6 bases). This CDR3 region has 14 residues. Germline values: CDR1 MGHDK, CDR2 SYGVNS. The CDR3 nucleotides are TGTGCCAGCAGTGAAGGGGGCACCTTCTATAGCTACACCTTC. Its protein is CASSEGGTFYSYTF.

V is TRBV27 and J is TRBJ2-1; 7 bases are shared with TRBD2. The V and J ends lost 5 bases and 8 bases, in that order; junction bases with no gene match: 9. Germline V CDR1 and CDR2: MNHEY, SMNVEV (reference sequence). The CDR3 loop spans 14 amino acids. CDR3: CASSPSGLVYEQFF. The CDR3 region has the DNA TGTGCCAGCAGTCCATCCGGACTAGTGTATGAGCAGTTCTTC.

V is TRBV11-2 and J is TRBJ2-5; D is unresolved. V lost 3 bases and J 0 bases, leaving 14 bases between the germline ends. The CDR3 is 16 residues long. Looked up from germline, CDR1 is SGHAT and CDR2 is FQNNGV. CDR3 sequence: CASSFHGVTNQETQYF. CDR3 nucleotides: TGTGCCAGCAGCTTTCATGGGGTTACTAACCAAGAGACCCAGTACTTC.

J is TRBJ2-2 and V is TRBV20-1, with a possible D match to TRBD2 (6 bases). The germline V gene encodes CDR1 DFQATT and CDR2 SNEGSKA (reference sequence). V was clipped by 6 bases and J by 7 bases, with 15 bases between them. This CDR3 is built from 13 residues. Written as DNA, the CDR3 is TGCAGTGCAAAGCGGGTAAAGGGCGGGGAGCTGTTTTTT. Translated: CSAKRVKGGELFF.

This clonotype was seen more than once but under ten times. J is TRBJ2-5 and V is TRBV10-3, with 7 bases lining up with TRBD2. Germline V lookup: CDR1 ENHRY, CDR2 SYGVKD. Unmatched junction bases numbered 8, after V lost 3 bases and J lost 4 bases. The length of the CDR3 is 15 residues. CDR3: CAISDRGEGIETQYF. CDR3 nucleotides: TGTGCCATCAGTGATAGAGGGGAGGGGATAGAGACCCAGTACTTC.

This clonotype was counted ten times or more. The rearrangement joins TRBV12-3 or TRBV12-4 to TRBJ2-7, with TRBD1 as a possible D gene (8 bases). This CDR3 has 15 residues. Trimming shortened V by 6 bases and J by 2 bases, and 17 bases separated the two germline ends. In DNA form, the CDR3 reads TGTGCCAGCAGAGAACAGGGGGGGATAACCTACGAGCAGTACTTC. This translates into CASREQGGITYEQYF.

This clonotype was detected a few times. The chain uses TRBV20-1 and TRBJ2-7; D is unresolved. The CDR3 loop spans 11 amino acids. The germline V gene has CDR1 DFQATT and CDR2 SNEGSKA (reference sequence). The ends were cut back, 7 bases at V and 0 bases at J, with 7 bases in the middle. The chain's CDR3 is CSVTDSYEQYF. The CDR3 DNA reads TGCAGTGTGACTGACTCCTACGAGCAGTACTTC.

This sequence joins TRBV6-1 and TRBJ2-7; TRBD2 matches 8 bases. CDR3 length equals 15 residues. The germline V gene has CDR1 MNHNS and CDR2 SASEGT. The trim removed 4 bases at V and 5 bases at J, leaving 10 bases unmatched. Here the CDR3 DNA reads TGTGCCAGCAGTGTCGGGGTGCGGGAGGTCGACGAGCAGTACTTC. The encoded protein is CASSVGVREVDEQYF.

This clonotype was counted between two and nine times. The chain recombines TRBV7-2 with TRBJ2-1; D is perhaps TRBD2 (5 bases). The CDR3 contains 15 residues. Between the trimmed V and J ends, which lost 5 bases and 0 bases, there was a span of 11 bases. Germline V gene sequence: CDR1 SGHTA, CDR2 FQGNSA. For the CDR3, the DNA is TGTGCCAGCAGCCGAGCGGCCAGCTCCTACAATGAGCAGTTCTTC. Protein sequence: CASSRAASSYNEQFF.